This T cell receptor (beta chain) stems from a study of T cells in Graves' hyperthyroidism and ophthalmopathy. This clonotype was observed many times. Its antigen is undetermined. Uncontrolled infection, other autoimmune disease, pregnancy and lactation each barred patients from inclusion. Using more than 7.5 ml of fresh peripheral blood, PBMCs were prepared. Study results and caveats: In the analysis, a 13 V-J model separated ophthalmopathy from stable hyperthyroidism.

There were TCR beta CDR3 regions amplified from RNA transcripts. HTBI primers drove first-round RT-PCR of the TCR CDR3. A single record per CDR3 protein comes from TCRdb applying MiXCR to the multiplex PCR reads. This sample has over 650,000 distinct CDR3 sequences, with about a sixth found just once. The TCR originated in a man aged 18 to 30 with Graves' hyperthyroidism. Sequencing was performed on blood.

In nucleotides, the CDR3 is TGCAGTGCTAGTTCCAACTCGCAGGGCAGTCAGCCCCAGCATTTT. This gives the protein CSASSNSQGSQPQHF. This chain connects TRBV20-1 to TRBJ1-5; a possible D gene is TRBD1 (5 bases). Trimming shortened V by 3 bases and J by 6 bases, and 18 bases separated the two germline ends. CDR1 is DFQATT and CDR2 is SNEGSKA in the germline V gene (reference sequence). The CDR3 sequence is 15 residues long.